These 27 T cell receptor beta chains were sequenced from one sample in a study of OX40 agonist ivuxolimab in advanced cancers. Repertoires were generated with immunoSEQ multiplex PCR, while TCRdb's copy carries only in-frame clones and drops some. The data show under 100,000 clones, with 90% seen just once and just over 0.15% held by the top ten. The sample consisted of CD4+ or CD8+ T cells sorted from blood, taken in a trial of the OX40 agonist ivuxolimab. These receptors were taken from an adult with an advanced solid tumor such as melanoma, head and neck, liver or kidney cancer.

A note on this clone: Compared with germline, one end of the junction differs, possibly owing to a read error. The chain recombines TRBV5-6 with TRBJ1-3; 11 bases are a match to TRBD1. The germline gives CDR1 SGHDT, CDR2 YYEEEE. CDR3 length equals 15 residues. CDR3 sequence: CTSSHRDRGRNTIYF. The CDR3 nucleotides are TGTACCAGCAGTCACCGGGACAGGGGGAGAAACACCATATATTTT.

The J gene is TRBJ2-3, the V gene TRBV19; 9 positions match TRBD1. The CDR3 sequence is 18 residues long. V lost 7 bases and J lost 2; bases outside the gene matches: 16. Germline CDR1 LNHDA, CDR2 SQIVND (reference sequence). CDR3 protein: CASTLSWRQGGITDTQYF. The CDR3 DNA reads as TGTGCCAGTACCCTTTCGTGGAGACAGGGGGGCATCACAGATACGCAGTATTTT.

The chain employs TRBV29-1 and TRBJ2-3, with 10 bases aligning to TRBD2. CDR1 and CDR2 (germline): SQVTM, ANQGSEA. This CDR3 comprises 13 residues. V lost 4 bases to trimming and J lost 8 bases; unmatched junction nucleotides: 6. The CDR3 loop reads CSVVLAGATTQYF. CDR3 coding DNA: TGCAGCGTTGTGCTAGCGGGGGCCACTACGCAGTATTTT.

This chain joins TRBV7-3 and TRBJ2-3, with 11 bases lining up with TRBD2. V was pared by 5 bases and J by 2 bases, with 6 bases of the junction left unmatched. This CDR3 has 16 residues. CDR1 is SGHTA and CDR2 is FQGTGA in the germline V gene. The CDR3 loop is CASSQLAGGPTDTQYF. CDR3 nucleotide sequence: TGTGCCAGCAGCCAATTAGCGGGAGGGCCCACAGATACGCAGTATTTT.

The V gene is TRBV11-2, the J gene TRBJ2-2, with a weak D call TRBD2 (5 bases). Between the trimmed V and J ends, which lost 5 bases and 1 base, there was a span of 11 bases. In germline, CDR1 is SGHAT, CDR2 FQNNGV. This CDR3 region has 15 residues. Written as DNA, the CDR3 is TGTGCCAGCAGCATAGGACTCCTGAACACCGGGGAGCTGTTTTTT. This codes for CASSIGLLNTGELFF.

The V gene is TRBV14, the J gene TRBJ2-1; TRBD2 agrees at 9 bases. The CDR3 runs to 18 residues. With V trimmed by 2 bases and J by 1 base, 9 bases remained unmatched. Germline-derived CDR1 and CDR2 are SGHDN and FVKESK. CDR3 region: CASSQRISGSRSYNEQFF. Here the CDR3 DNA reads TGTGCCAGCAGCCAAAGGATTAGCGGGAGTAGATCCTACAATGAGCAGTTCTTC. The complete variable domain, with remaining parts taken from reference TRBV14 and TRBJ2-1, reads EAGVTQFPSHSVIEKGQTVTLRCDPISGHDNLYWYRRVMGKEIKFLLHFVKESKQDESGMPNNRFLAERTGGTYSTLKVQPAELEDSGVYFCASSQRISGSRSYNEQFFGPGTRLTVL.

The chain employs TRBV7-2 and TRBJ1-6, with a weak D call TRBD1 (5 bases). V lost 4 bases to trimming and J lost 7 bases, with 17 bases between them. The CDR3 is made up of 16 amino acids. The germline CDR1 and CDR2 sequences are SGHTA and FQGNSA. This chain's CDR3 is CASSSYGTGPNSPLHF. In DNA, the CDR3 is TGTGCCAGCAGCTCTTACGGGACGGGGCCGAATTCACCCCTCCACTTT.

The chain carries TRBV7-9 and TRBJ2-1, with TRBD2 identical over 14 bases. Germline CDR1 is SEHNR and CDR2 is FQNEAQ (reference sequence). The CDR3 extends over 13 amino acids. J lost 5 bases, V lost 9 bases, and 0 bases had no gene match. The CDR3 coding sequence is TGTGCCAGGGGACTAGCGGGGGACAATGAGCAGTTCTTC. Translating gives CARGLAGDNEQFF.

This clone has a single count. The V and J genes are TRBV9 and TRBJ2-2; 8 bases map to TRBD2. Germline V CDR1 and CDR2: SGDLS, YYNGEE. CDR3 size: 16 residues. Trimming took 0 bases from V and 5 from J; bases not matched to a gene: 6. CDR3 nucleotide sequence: TGTGCCAGCAGCGTAGGGGTTAGCGGGGTAACCGGGGAGCTGTTTTTT. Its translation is CASSVGVSGVTGELFF.

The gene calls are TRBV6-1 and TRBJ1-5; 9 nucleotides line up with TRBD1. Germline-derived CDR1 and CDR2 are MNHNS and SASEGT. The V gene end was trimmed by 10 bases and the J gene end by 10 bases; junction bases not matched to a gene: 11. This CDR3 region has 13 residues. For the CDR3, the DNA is TGTGCCACATATGCCTCGGGACAGGGTCCCCAGCATTTT. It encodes CATYASGQGPQHF.

CDR3 protein: CASSLKPLYNSPLHF. The CDR3 nucleotides read TGTGCCAGCAGCTTAAAGCCCCTGTATAATTCACCCCTCCACTTT. The chain couples TRBV11-2 to TRBJ1-6; D unclear. V was shortened by 2 bases and J by 4 bases, with 9 bases between the two germline ends. The germline V gene has CDR1 SGHAT and CDR2 FQNNGV. The CDR3 is made up of 15 amino acids.

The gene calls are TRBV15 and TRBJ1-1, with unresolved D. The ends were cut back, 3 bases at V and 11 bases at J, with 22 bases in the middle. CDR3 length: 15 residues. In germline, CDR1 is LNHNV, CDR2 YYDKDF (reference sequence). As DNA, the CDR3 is TGTGCCACCAGCAGCGTGGGCGGACGAACCGCTGGTGCTTTCTTT. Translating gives CATSSVGGRTAGAFF.

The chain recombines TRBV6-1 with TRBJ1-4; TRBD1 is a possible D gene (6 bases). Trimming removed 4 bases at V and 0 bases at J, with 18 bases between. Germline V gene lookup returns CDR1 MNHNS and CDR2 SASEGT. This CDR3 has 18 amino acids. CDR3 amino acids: CASSGGQFLFATNEKLFF. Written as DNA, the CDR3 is TGTGCCAGCAGTGGTGGACAGTTCTTATTTGCAACTAATGAAAAACTGTTTTTT.

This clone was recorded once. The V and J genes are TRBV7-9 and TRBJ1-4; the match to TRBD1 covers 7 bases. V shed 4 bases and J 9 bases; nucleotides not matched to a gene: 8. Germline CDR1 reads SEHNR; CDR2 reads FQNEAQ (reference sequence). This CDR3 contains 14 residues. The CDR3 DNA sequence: TGTGCCAGCAGCTCATCGACAGGGAGGCAAAAACTGTTTTTT. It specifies CASSSSTGRQKLFF.

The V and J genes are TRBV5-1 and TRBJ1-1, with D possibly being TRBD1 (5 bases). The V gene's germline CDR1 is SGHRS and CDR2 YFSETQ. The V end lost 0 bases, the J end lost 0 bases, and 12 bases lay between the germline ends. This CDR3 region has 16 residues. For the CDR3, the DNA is TGCGCCAGCAGCTTGGTGGGGGGACCCTTGAACACTGAAGCTTTCTTT. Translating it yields CASSLVGGPLNTEAFF.

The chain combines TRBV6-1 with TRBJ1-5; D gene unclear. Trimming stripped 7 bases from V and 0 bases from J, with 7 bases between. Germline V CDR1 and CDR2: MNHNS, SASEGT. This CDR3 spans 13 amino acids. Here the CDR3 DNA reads TGTGCCAGCACGCAGAATAGCAATCAGCCCCAGCATTTT. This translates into CASTQNSNQPQHF.

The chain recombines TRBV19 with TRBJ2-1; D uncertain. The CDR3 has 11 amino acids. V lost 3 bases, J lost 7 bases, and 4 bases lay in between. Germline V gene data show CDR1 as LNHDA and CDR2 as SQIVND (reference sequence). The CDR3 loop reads CASSIRNEQFF. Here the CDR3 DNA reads TGTGCCAGTAGTATCAGGAATGAGCAGTTCTTC.

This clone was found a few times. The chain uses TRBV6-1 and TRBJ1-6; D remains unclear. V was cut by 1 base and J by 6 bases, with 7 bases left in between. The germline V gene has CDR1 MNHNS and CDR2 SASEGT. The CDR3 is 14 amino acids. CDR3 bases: TGTGCCAGCAGTGAAGTCGCAGTTAATTCACCCCTCCACTTT. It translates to CASSEVAVNSPLHF.

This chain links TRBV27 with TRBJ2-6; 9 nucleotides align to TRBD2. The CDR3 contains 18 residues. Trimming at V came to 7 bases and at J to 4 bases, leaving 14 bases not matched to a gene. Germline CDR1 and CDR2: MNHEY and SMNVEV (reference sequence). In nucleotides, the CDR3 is TGTGCCAGCACCTCCGCGGGGGGGCACAGTTCAGGGGCCAACGTCCTGACTTTC. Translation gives CASTSAGGHSSGANVLTF.

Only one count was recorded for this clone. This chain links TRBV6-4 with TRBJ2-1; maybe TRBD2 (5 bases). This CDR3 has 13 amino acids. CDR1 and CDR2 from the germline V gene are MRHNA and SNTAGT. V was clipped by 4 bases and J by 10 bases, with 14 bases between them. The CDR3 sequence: CASSVSLVGEQFF. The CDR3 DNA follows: TGTGCCAGCAGTGTCTCACTAGTGGGGGAGCAGTTCTTC.

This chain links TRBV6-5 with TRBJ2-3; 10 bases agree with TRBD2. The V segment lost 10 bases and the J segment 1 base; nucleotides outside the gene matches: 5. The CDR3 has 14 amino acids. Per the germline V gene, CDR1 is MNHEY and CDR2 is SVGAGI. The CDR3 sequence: CATRGTSGTDTQYF. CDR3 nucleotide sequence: TGTGCCACACGGGGGACTAGCGGCACAGATACGCAGTATTTT.

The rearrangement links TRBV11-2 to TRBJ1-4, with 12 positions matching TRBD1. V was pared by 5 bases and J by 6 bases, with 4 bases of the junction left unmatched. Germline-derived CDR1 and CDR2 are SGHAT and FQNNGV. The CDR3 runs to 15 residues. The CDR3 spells CASSRDRGRDEKLFF. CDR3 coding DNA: TGTGCCAGCAGCCGGGACAGGGGGCGTGATGAAAAACTGTTTTTT.

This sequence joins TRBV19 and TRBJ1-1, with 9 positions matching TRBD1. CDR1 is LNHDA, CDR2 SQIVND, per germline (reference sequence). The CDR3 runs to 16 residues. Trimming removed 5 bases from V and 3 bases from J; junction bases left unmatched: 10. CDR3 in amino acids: CASSHYRGLGDTEAFF. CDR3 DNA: TGTGCCAGTAGTCACTACAGGGGGCTCGGGGACACTGAAGCTTTCTTT. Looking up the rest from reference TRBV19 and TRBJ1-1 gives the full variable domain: DGGITQSPKYLFRKEGQNVTLSCEQNLNHDAMYWYRQDPGQGLRLIYYSQIVNDFQKGDIAEGYSVSREKKESFPLTVTSAQKNPTAFYLCASSHYRGLGDTEAFFGQGTRLTVV.

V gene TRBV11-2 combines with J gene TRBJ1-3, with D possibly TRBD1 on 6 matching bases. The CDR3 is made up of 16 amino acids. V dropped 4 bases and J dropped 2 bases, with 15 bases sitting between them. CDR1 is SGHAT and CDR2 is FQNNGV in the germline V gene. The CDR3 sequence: CASSSPRGPAGNTIYF. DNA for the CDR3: TGTGCCAGCAGCTCGCCCCGGGGGCCGGCTGGAAACACCATATATTTT.

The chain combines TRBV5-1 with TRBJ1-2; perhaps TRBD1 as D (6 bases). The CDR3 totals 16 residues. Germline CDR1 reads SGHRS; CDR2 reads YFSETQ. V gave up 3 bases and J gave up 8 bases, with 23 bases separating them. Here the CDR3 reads CASSWGAAGTAGGYTF. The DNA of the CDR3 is TGCGCCAGCAGCTGGGGGGCTGCAGGGACGGCGGGCGGCTACACCTTC.

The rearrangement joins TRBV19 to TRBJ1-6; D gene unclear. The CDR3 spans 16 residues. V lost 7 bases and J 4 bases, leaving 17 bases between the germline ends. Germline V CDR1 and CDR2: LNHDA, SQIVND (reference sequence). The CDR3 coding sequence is TGTGCCAGTAAACGAGAAGAGACAAAGTATAATTCACCCCTCCACTTT. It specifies CASKREETKYNSPLHF.

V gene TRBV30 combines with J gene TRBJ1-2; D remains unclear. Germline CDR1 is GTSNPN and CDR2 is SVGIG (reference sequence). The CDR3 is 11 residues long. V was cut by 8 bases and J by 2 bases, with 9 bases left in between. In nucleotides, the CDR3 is TGTGCCCAACACCCAAACTATGGCTACACCTTC. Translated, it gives CAQHPNYGYTF. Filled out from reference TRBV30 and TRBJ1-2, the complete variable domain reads SQTIHQWPATLVQPVGSPLSLECTVEGTSNPNLYWYRQAAGRGLQLLFYSVGIGQISSEVPQNLSASRPQDRQFILSSKKLLLSDSGFYLCAQHPNYGYTFGSGTRLTVV.